This T cell receptor (beta chain) comes out of a study of cytomegalovirus exposure and HLA in healthy donors. Study-wide results and limits: Cytomegalovirus association was assigned to about 150 TCR beta chains.

In germline, CDR1 is KGHSH, CDR2 LQKENI. The CDR3 has 16 amino acids. V was pared by 2 bases and J by 0 bases, with 11 bases between. The PCR contained 60 Vbeta and 13 Jbeta primers. Measured with immunoSEQ multiplex PCR; TCRdb has only the in-frame clones, and not every one. The table lists approximately 210,000 clones, around four fifths of them singletons. Points on this clone: Its target is not known.

As for the donors, each was a healthy bone marrow donor. The sequenced sample consisted of PBMCs. This clonotype was obtained from a woman aged 40-49 years in good health and CMV-seronegative. The gene calls are TRBV18 and TRBJ1-3; D is undetermined. CDR3 bases: TGTGCCAGCTCACCATTAACAGTTTCCTCTGGAAACACCATATATTTT. Translation: CASSPLTVSSGNTIYF.